Below, one TCR beta chain is given with its context. The antigen remains undetermined. From the 5' RACE reads, TCRdb called clonotypes with MiXCR, one entry per CDR3 protein. Of around 610,000 distinct CDR3 sequences listed, 13% are singletons. The data are from a study of T cells after yellow fever vaccination. Germline CDR1 is SGDLS and CDR2 is YYNGEE. V shed 2 bases and J 4 bases; nucleotides not matched to a gene: 7. CDR3 size: 16 residues. General study results and limits: Peaking on day 5 versus 15, the secondary response was faster but weaker.

This material consisted of PBMCs, taken on the day of the yellow fever booster vaccination. This TCR came from a man younger than 40 who received the YFV17D yellow fever vaccine. J is TRBJ2-2 and V is TRBV9; 8 nucleotides line up with TRBD2. CDR3 nucleotide sequence: TGTGCCAGCAGCGTTGGCGGCGGGGGGTCCACCGGGGAGCTGTTTTTT. Its translation is CASSVGGGGSTGELFF.